This T cell receptor beta chain was recovered during a study of cytomegalovirus exposure and HLA in healthy donors. General observations from the study: In a later analysis, common viral pathogens appeared linked to several of the most significant clusters.

CDR3 length: 14 amino acids. CDR1 and CDR2 from the germline V gene are SGHRS and YFSETQ. With 4 bases removed from V and 1 base from J, the gap between germline ends came to 11 bases. PCR primers comprised 60 Vbeta and 13 Jbeta primers. The protocol was immunoSEQ multiplex PCR, while the TCRdb copy is restricted to in-frame clones and leaves out a portion. The sample has 85,000 to 100,000 clones; 86% are singletons. Concerning this clone: Antigen specificity is unknown.

The chain combines TRBV5-1 with TRBJ1-1; D perhaps matches TRBD1 (6 bases). The receptor comes from a man aged 25-45 years in good health and CMV-seropositive. The source material was PBMCs. The CDR3 nucleotides read TGCGCCAGCAGCGACCAGACAGGGAACACTGAAGCTTTCTTT. This encodes CASSDQTGNTEAFF.